This note documents a single T cell receptor (beta chain) sequence. The data were taken from a study of T cells expressing NK-cell markers. Study-wide background: HCMV serostatus: seven of eight sequenced donors positive, one negative.

For each CDR3 protein, TCRdb gives one entry from its re-call of the 5' RACE reads, without DNA. Recorded for this sample: about 160,000 distinct CDR3 sequences. Germline assignment: CDR1 LNHDA and CDR2 SQIVND (reference sequence). This CDR3 is 15 amino acids long. The sequence was collected from a man aged 18-69 years in good health. V gene TRBV19 combines with J gene TRBJ2-7; the TCRdb call, TRBD1, lacks DNA for checking. Sequences were obtained from blood T cells: a sorted CD56 or NKG2C T cell subset, CD4+ or CD8+ T cells, or bulk PBMC T cells (not recorded which). The CDR3: CASSGQGAFFNEQYF.